This T cell receptor (beta chain) stems from a study of glioma-infiltrating T cells. This clonotype was detected many times. Germline values: CDR1 LGHNA, CDR2 YSLEER. The CDR3 contains 17 residues. The ends lost 4 bases at V and 4 bases at J; junction bases unmatched: 9. Using RNA template, CDR3s of TCR alpha and beta were amplified with iRepertoire arm-PCR. Via MiXCR, TCRdb re-called the multiplex PCR reads, giving one row per CDR3 protein. Of approximately 120,000 distinct CDR3 sequences listed, roughly 24% are singletons. The clonotype was recovered from a human donor with low-grade glioma or glioblastoma, undergoing nonglioma brain surgery, or in good health (not recorded which). The sequencing input was glioma tissue, nonneoplastic brain tissue, or PBMCs (not recorded which). The chain employs TRBV4-3 and TRBJ2-2, with 10 bases matching TRBD2. CDR3 bases: TGCGCCAGCAGCCGAGAACGGACTAGCGGAGGCACCGGGGAGCTGTTTTTT. Translating it yields CASSRERTSGGTGELFF.